The 11 T cell receptor beta chains listed next were all sequenced from one sample in a study of spatial heterogeneity in lung cancer. TCRdb processed the 5' RACE reads anew with MiXCR; each CDR3 protein has one entry. The table has 30,000 to 45,000 distinct CDR3 sequences, 7% to 7.5% seen once. The time point: sample taken at primary tumor resection. The sequences come from PBMCs, collected at surgery. The receptors come from a female donor with early-stage non-small cell lung cancer.

This clonotype was picked up a small number of times. The CDR3: CASSFRYTGELFF. The CDR3 DNA reads TGTGCCAGCAGTTTTCGTTACACCGGGGAGCTGTTTTTT. V is TRBV27 and J is TRBJ2-2, with D unclear. The CDR3 covers 13 residues. CDR1 is MNHEY and CDR2 is SMNVEV in the germline V gene (reference sequence). Trimming cost V 3 bases and J 3 bases, with 5 bases left between them.

This clonotype was seen many times. The chain recombines TRBV7-8 with TRBJ1-1; D may be TRBD1 (5 bases). Germline V gives CDR1 SGHVS, CDR2 FQNEAQ. The germline V and J ends were trimmed by 6 bases and 1 base, with 9 bases remaining between them. This CDR3 spans 13 amino acids. CDR3 in amino acids: CASSWGRNTEAFF. CDR3 in DNA: TGTGCCAGCAGTTGGGGACGGAACACTGAAGCTTTCTTT. Combining the CDR3 with reference TRBV7-8 and TRBJ1-1 gives the whole variable domain GAGVSQSPRYKVAKRGQDVALRCDPISGHVSLFWYQQALGQGPEFLTYFQNEAQLDKSGLPSDRFFAERPEGSVSTLKIQRTQQEDSAVYLCASSWGRNTEAFFGQGTRLTVV.

The V and J genes are TRBV2 and TRBJ1-3; no clear D gene. CDR3 size: 15 residues. V lost 3 bases to trimming and J lost 0 bases, with 9 bases between them. CDR1 and CDR2 from the germline V gene are SNHLY and FYNNEI. In DNA form, the CDR3 reads TGTGCCAGCAGTGACTATGAGAGCTCTGGAAACACCATATATTTT. It translates to CASSDYESSGNTIYF. The full variable domain, its missing parts supplied by reference TRBV2 and TRBJ1-3, is EPEVTQTPSHQVTQMGQEVILRCVPISNHLYFYWYRQILGQKVEFLVSFYNNEISEKSEIFDDQFSVERPDGSNFTLKIRSTKLEDSAMYFCASSDYESSGNTIYFGEGSWLTVV.

The chain recombines TRBV29-1 with TRBJ2-3; D call uncertain. The CDR3 has 13 residues. V was trimmed by 7 bases and J by 2 bases, leaving 13 bases between them. Per germline, CDR1 SQVTM and CDR2 ANQGSEA. The CDR3 nucleotides read TGCAGCGCGCCCACGTGGAACACAGATACGCAGTATTTT. It codes for CSAPTWNTDTQYF.

The chain uses TRBV6-2 or TRBV6-3 and TRBJ2-1; D is undetermined. The CDR3 is 12 residues long. The V gene lost 4 bases and the J gene lost 6 bases, with 7 bases spanning the gap. The germline gives CDR1 MNHEY, CDR2 SVGEGT. The CDR3 nucleotides read TGTGCCAGCAGTTCAGGATTCAATGAGCAGTTCTTC. Residues: CASSSGFNEQFF.

This clonotype was counted at least ten times. The chain combines TRBV29-1 with TRBJ2-1; 9 positions match TRBD2. Germline values: CDR1 SQVTM, CDR2 ANQGSEA. Losses at the gene ends were 2 bases for V and 4 bases for J; bases not matched to a gene: 3. This CDR3 spans 14 amino acids. The CDR3 coding sequence is TGCAGCGTTGAATACCTAGCGGGGTACAATGAGCAGTTCTTC. As protein: CSVEYLAGYNEQFF.

This clonotype was seen a few times. V usage is TRBV2 and J usage is TRBJ2-4; D call uncertain. The CDR3 runs 13 residues. Trimming left V 6 bases short and J 9 bases short, with 15 bases between. Germline V gene data show CDR1 as SNHLY and CDR2 as FYNNEI. The CDR3 region is CASRSGPLGIQYF. In DNA, the CDR3 is TGTGCCAGCAGGTCCGGGCCCCTCGGCATTCAGTACTTC.

About this clonotype itself: This could be a read error, since a much larger clone is one nucleotide away. The V gene is TRBV10-1, the J gene TRBJ2-3, with D hard to call. CDR1 and CDR2 (germline): WNHNN, SYGVQD (reference sequence). The CDR3 covers 13 residues. As DNA, the CDR3 is TGCGCCAGCAGTCCCCCCATGTCAGATTCGCAGTATTTT. The encoded protein is CASSPPMSDSQYF.

There are many counts of this clonotype. The gene calls are TRBV5-5 and TRBJ2-7, with 10 bases identical to TRBD1. The CDR3 is 12 amino acids. With 5 bases clipped from V and 7 bases from J, the junction kept 3 bases outside the gene matches. Germline CDR1 and CDR2: SGHKS and YYEKEE (reference sequence). CDR3 sequence: CASRRTGGEQYF. Here the CDR3 DNA reads TGTGCCAGCAGAAGGACAGGGGGAGAGCAGTACTTC.

This clonotype was seen many times. This chain joins TRBV20-1 and TRBJ2-1; 9 bases are a match to TRBD2. Per the germline V gene, CDR1 is DFQATT and CDR2 is SNEGSKA (reference sequence). V dropped 5 bases and J dropped 6; count of bases not matched to a gene: 11. The CDR3 is 15 residues long. The CDR3 DNA reads as TGCAGTGCTCCTATGGCGGCTAGCGGGACCAATGAGCAGTTCTTC. It is translated as CSAPMAASGTNEQFF.

This clonotype was detected a few times. The V call is TRBV20-1, the J call TRBJ2-5, with D possibly being TRBD2 (6 bases). V was cut by 3 bases and J by 2 bases, with 7 bases left in between. The CDR3 is 12 amino acids. Per the germline V gene, CDR1 is DFQATT and CDR2 is SNEGSKA (reference sequence). In DNA, the CDR3 is TGCAGTGCTAGCCGGGAGCAAGAGACCCAGTACTTC. Encoded protein: CSASREQETQYF.